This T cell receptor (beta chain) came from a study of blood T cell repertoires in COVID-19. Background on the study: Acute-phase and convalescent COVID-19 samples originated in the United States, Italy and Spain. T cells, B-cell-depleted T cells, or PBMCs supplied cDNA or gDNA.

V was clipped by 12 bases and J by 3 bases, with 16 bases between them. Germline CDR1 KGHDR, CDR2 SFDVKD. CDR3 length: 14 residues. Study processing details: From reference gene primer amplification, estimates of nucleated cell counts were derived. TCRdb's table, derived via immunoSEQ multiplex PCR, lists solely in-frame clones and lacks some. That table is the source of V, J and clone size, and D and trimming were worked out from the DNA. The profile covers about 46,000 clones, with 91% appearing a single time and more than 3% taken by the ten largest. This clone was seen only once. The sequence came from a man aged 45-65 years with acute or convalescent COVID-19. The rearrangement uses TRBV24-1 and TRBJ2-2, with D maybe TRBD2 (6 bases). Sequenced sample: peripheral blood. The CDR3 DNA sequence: TGTGCCTCCCGGGCGGGGTCCTACACCGGGGAGCTGTTTTTT. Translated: CASRAGSYTGELFF.